This T cell receptor beta chain was sequenced in a study of control samples from healthy donors and cancer patients (dated by TCRdb to the early 2020s). Clipping removes 4 bases from V and 1 base from J, with 8 as the unmatched junction base count. The germline V gene encodes CDR1 SGDLS and CDR2 YYNGEE. The CDR3 has 17 amino acids, counting the end cysteine and phenylalanine. The DNA shown is the 51-base CDR3, in frame from base 1. Notes on this clone: What this receptor recognizes is not known. Per-base quality was not reported, and no clone a single base away is much larger than it.

Libraries were built with the immunoSEQ multiplex PCR assay. TCRdb obtained this table from immuneACCESS and retained in-frame rearrangements with V and J assigned. These tables miss some clones; where compared with another copy, unresolved V genes account for less than half of the shortfall, and the remainder is unexplained. The sample has approximately 100,000 clones on record, 82% of them singletons. The leading ten clones occupy roughly 2% of the sample. The receptor was derived from a man aged 55-75 years in good health. Input material: blood. Recombination joined TRBV9 with TRBJ1-6, with 7 junctional bases fitting TRBD1. The CDR3 protein sequence reads: CASSRDRESSYNSPLHF. In nucleotide form, the sequence is TGTGCCAGCAGCCGCGACAGGGAGTCATCCTATAATTCACCCCTCCACTTT.